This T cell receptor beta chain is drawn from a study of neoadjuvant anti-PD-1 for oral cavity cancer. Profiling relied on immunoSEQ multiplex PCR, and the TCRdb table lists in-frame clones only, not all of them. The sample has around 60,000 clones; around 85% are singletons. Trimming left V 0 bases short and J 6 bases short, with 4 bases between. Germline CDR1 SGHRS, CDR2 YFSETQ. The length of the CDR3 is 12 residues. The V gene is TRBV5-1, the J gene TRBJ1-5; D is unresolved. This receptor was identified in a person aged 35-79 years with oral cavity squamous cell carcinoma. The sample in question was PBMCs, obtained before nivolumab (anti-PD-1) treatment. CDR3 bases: TGCGCCAGCAGCTTGGACGGTCAGCCCCAGCATTTT. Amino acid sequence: CASSLDGQPQHF.